The clone carrying this TCR beta chain appeared many times. Its antigen remains unknown. The CDR3 has 16 amino acids. CDR1 is LNHDA and CDR2 is SQIVND in the germline V gene (reference sequence). Unmatched junction bases numbered 7, after V lost 4 bases and J lost 1 base. The entry originates in a study of T cell repertoires in cytomegalovirus infection. Study in general: TCR beta signatures that were public indicated CMV infection and matching HLA type. Study-wide points: The ex vivo response was dominated by HLA-C-restricted CMV-specific TCR beta clonotypes. The cumulative frequency of public TCR beta families identified carriers of CMV plus the relevant HLA.

A single record per CDR3 protein comes from TCRdb applying MiXCR to the reads. In the table there are almost 550,000 distinct CDR3 sequences, 15% to 20% of which are singletons. The J gene is TRBJ1-5, the V gene TRBV19; 7 bases fit TRBD1. The sequence derives from a human donor in good health (CMV status not recorded). Some clones in this sample may be carry-over from other donors' samples. The sequenced sample was CD8+ T cells from PBMCs. The CDR3 DNA follows: TGTGCCAGTAGTACAGGGGGGGCTGTGAGCAATCAGCCCCAGCATTTT. Its protein product is CASSTGGAVSNQPQHF.